This T cell receptor (beta chain) was found in a study of identical twins. General study results and limits: Findings came from cross-sectional statistics, without long-term follow-up of donors. Twins' excess sharing was less marked for out-of-frame beta sequences. Out-of-frame alpha sequences shared by twins were enriched for low generation probability. Insertions were fewer in abundant cord blood beta clonotypes, whereas memory repertoires showed none of this pattern.

Points on this clonotype: Antigen unknown.

TCRdb reprocessed the 5' RACE reads with MiXCR, giving one entry per CDR3 protein. Of fewer than 550,000 distinct CDR3 sequences in the sample, approximately 14% were seen once. CDR3 size: 16 residues. V lost 4 bases and J lost 0, with 13 bases in between. Germline lookup yields CDR1 SGHRS and CDR2 YFSETQ. Another study also made use of these data, one on yellow fever vaccine responses in identical twins.

The chain is built from TRBV5-1 and TRBJ2-2, with D uncertain. Sequenced material: CD4+ T cells sorted from blood. The TCR originated in a young woman in good health. CDR3 nucleotides: TGCGCCAGCAGCCCCAGAACACCCACGAACACCGGGGAGCTGTTTTTT. Residues: CASSPRTPTNTGELFF.